These 23 T cell receptor beta chains were sequenced from one sample in a study of human thymus T cells. Assay used: immunoSEQ multiplex PCR; TCRdb lists only in-frame clones, some missing. This repertoire shows around 130,000 clones, 90% to 95% found once; its top ten account for around 0.022%. The source of the thymus tissue was resections taken during corrective heart surgery. Sequenced input: thymus tissue. The receptor source for this set is a boy in the first two years of life with a congenital heart defect but otherwise immunologically healthy.

The CDR3 DNA sequence: TGCGCCAGCAGCCAACTAATACCGGGACAGACCACCCCGGGTGCTAATGAAAAACTGTTTTTT. As protein: CASSQLIPGQTTPGANEKLFF. The chain links TRBV4-1 to TRBJ1-4, with 7 bases that match TRBD1. CDR3 length: 21 residues. Germline assignment: CDR1 MGHRA and CDR2 YSYEKL. After removal of 2 bases from V and 3 bases from J, the junction contained 21 bases not matched to a gene.

V gene TRBV27 combines with J gene TRBJ2-1; unclear D gene. V was shortened by 4 bases and J by 10 bases, with 11 bases between the two germline ends. CDR3 length: 12 residues. CDR1 MNHEY and CDR2 SMNVEV come from the germline V gene (reference sequence). CDR3 protein: CASSSPPREQFF. The CDR3 nucleotides read TGTGCCAGCAGTTCCCCGCCCCGAGAGCAGTTCTTC.

This chain links TRBV4-1 with TRBJ2-5; D is uncertain. Germline V gives CDR1 MGHRA, CDR2 YSYEKL. With 4 bases removed from V and 5 bases from J, the gap between germline ends came to 8 bases. This CDR3 region has 12 residues. The CDR3 nucleotides read TGCGCCAGCAGCCCTAGTAGCGAGACCCAGTACTTC. It yields the protein CASSPSSETQYF.

This chain joins TRBV4-3 and TRBJ1-2, with TRBD1 matching over 8 bases. Germline CDR1 reads LGHNA; CDR2 reads YSLEER. There are 15 residues in the CDR3. V lost 3 bases and J lost 9; bases outside the gene matches: 12. CDR3 loop: CASSQRGRGLGSYTF. The CDR3 DNA reads as TGCGCCAGCAGCCAGAGGGGCAGGGGGCTTGGCAGCTACACCTTC.

This chain connects TRBV6-6 to TRBJ1-1; D may be TRBD1 (5 bases). The CDR3 spans 16 residues. CDR1 and CDR2 from the germline V gene are MNHNY and SVGAGI (reference sequence). V was pared by 2 bases and J by 1 base, with 14 bases between. For the CDR3, the DNA is TGTGCCAGCAGTTACGGGGGGAGGGTGGAGAACACTGAAGCTTTCTTT. Translation gives CASSYGGRVENTEAFF.

V and J are TRBV4-2 and TRBJ2-1, with TRBD2 matching 10 bases. With 1 base clipped from V and 6 bases from J, the junction kept 6 bases outside the gene matches. The CDR3 consists of 16 residues. From germline, CDR1 is LGHNA and CDR2 YNFKEQ. The CDR3 spells CASSQGPSGGINEQFF. The CDR3 coding sequence is TGTGCCAGCAGCCAAGGCCCTAGCGGGGGTATCAATGAGCAGTTCTTC.

This chain joins TRBV7-3 and TRBJ2-5; D gene unclear. This CDR3 comprises 13 residues. The ends were cut back, 1 base at V and 5 bases at J, with 8 bases in the middle. Germline CDR1 SGHTA, CDR2 FQGTGA. For the CDR3, the DNA is TGTGCCAGCAGCTTAATTCCCAGCGAGACCCAGTACTTC. Protein sequence: CASSLIPSETQYF.

The chain couples TRBV28 to TRBJ2-5; maybe TRBD2 (6 bases). V lost 2 bases and J lost 5, with 15 bases in between. Germline CDR1 MDHEN, CDR2 SYDVKM. CDR3 length: 15 residues. CDR3 region: CASSLLSPGEETQYF. In DNA form, the CDR3 reads TGTGCCAGCAGTTTACTCTCCCCGGGAGAGGAGACCCAGTACTTC.

CDR3 region: CATHPREGPNYGYTF. The CDR3 nucleotides read TGTGCCACCCATCCCAGGGAAGGCCCTAACTATGGCTACACCTTC. The J gene is TRBJ1-2, the V gene TRBV15; D perhaps matches TRBD1 (5 bases). The V end was cut by 8 bases, the J end by 0 bases, with 16 bases between. The CDR3 consists of 15 residues. Germline values: CDR1 LNHNV, CDR2 YYDKDF (reference sequence).

The J gene is TRBJ2-3, the V gene TRBV9; 11 nucleotides agree with TRBD1. V was pared by 3 bases and J by 5 bases, with 5 bases of the junction left unmatched. Per germline, CDR1 SGDLS and CDR2 YYNGEE. The CDR3 contains 15 residues. The CDR3 coding sequence is TGTGCCAGCAGCGGACGGACAGGGGGCGTAGATACGCAGTATTTT. It translates to CASSGRTGGVDTQYF.

This chain connects TRBV5-4 to TRBJ2-3, with D unclear. The CDR3 extends over 15 amino acids. The V end was cut by 4 bases, the J end by 4 bases, with 16 bases between. Per germline, CDR1 SGHNT and CDR2 YYREEE (reference sequence). The DNA for the CDR3 is TGTGCCAGCAGCCGATCCGGCCTTAGAGCAGATACGCAGTATTTT. This codes for CASSRSGLRADTQYF.

This chain links TRBV6-1 with TRBJ2-5, with 7 bases fitting TRBD1. Losses at the gene ends were 5 bases for V and 3 bases for J; bases not matched to a gene: 6. CDR3 length: 14 residues. Germline CDR1 and CDR2: MNHNS and SASEGT. CDR3 coding DNA: TGTGCCAGCAGTACCGACAGGGTCAAAGAGACCCAGTACTTC. It specifies CASSTDRVKETQYF.

The V gene is TRBV7-3, the J gene TRBJ1-1, with D uncertain. The germline V and J ends were trimmed by 2 bases and 2 bases, with 12 bases remaining between them. Germline CDR1 and CDR2: SGHTA and FQGTGA. The CDR3 length is 15 residues. CDR3 bases: TGTGCCAGCAGCTTAGTCGCAGGAGTTAACACTGAAGCTTTCTTT. Translated: CASSLVAGVNTEAFF.

CDR3 sequence (DNA): TGTGCCATCAGTGAGCCCCCGTCCGGCTACACCTTC. It specifies CAISEPPSGYTF. The rearrangement joins TRBV10-3 to TRBJ1-2, with no clear D. CDR1 and CDR2 from the germline V gene are ENHRY and SYGVKD. V gave up 2 bases and J gave up 8 bases, with 9 bases separating them. The CDR3 spans 12 residues.

The chain combines TRBV5-6 with TRBJ2-7, with D tentatively TRBD1 (5 bases). Looked up from germline, CDR1 is SGHDT and CDR2 is YYEEEE. The V and J ends lost 3 bases and 3 bases respectively, with 25 bases between them. The CDR3 runs to 18 residues. The CDR3 DNA sequence: TGTGCCAGCAGCTCCTCATGGGGCTCGGGCAGGGAAAACTACGAGCAGTACTTC. It encodes CASSSSWGSGRENYEQYF.

The chain employs TRBV6-1 and TRBJ2-2; 7 nucleotides align to TRBD2. The CDR3 consists of 14 residues. After removal of 7 bases from V and 4 bases from J, the junction contained 6 bases not matched to a gene. Looked up from germline, CDR1 is MNHNS and CDR2 is SASEGT. The CDR3 loop reads CASNVPGGTGELFF. Written as DNA, the CDR3 is TGTGCCAGCAACGTCCCGGGAGGCACCGGGGAGCTGTTTTTT.

The V gene is TRBV7-9, the J gene TRBJ2-3, with 13 bases aligning to TRBD2. There are 15 residues in the CDR3. Per germline, CDR1 SEHNR and CDR2 FQNEAQ (reference sequence). The V segment lost 8 bases and the J segment 3 bases; nucleotides outside the gene matches: 5. The CDR3 loop is CASPATSGGTDTQYF. As DNA, the CDR3 is TGTGCCAGCCCCGCGACTAGCGGGGGGACAGATACGCAGTATTTT.

This clone has only a few counts. Distinct nucleotide sequences in the sample also encode this CDR3. V and J are TRBV10-3 and TRBJ2-7, with 7 bases identical to TRBD1. CDR1 is ENHRY, CDR2 SYGVKD, per germline. This CDR3 has 12 amino acids. Germline trimming cut 10 bases from V and 0 bases from J; bases unmatched to any gene: 3. The CDR3 DNA is TGTGCCACTGGGGACAGCTCCTACGAGCAGTACTTC. This codes for CATGDSSYEQYF.

This chain links TRBV6-6 with TRBJ1-1; 8 bases map to TRBD1. The CDR3 runs 14 residues. Trimming at V came to 6 bases and at J to 7 bases, leaving 10 bases not matched to a gene. The germline CDR1 and CDR2 sequences are MNHNY and SVGAGI (reference sequence). The CDR3 DNA follows: TGTGCCAGCAGCGGGGACAGGCTCCTAGGTGAAGCTTTCTTT. It translates to CASSGDRLLGEAFF.

This CDR3 is CASSPMEGRRNSPLHF. CDR3 nucleotide sequence: TGCGCCAGCAGCCCAATGGAGGGGAGGCGTAATTCACCCCTCCACTTT. The chain combines TRBV4-3 with TRBJ1-6, with a weak D call TRBD1 (5 bases). Germline V lookup: CDR1 LGHNA, CDR2 YSLEER. The CDR3 length is 16 residues. Trimming took 4 bases from V and 6 from J, leaving 16 bases between them.

The genes are TRBV12-5 and TRBJ1-2; TRBD1 is a possible D gene (5 bases). CDR3 length: 15 amino acids. The V gene's germline CDR1 is LGHNT and CDR2 FRNRAP. Trimming took 1 base from V and 5 from J, leaving 14 bases between them. Here the CDR3 DNA reads TGTGCTAGTGGTTTGGGGCGCACAGGAAATTATGGCTACACCTTC. Encoded protein: CASGLGRTGNYGYTF.

The J gene is TRBJ1-2, the V gene TRBV2; no firm D call. Looked up from germline, CDR1 is SNHLY and CDR2 is FYNNEI. Trimming removed 3 bases from V and 8 bases from J, with 10 bases in between. The CDR3 runs to 12 residues. CDR3 region: CASSEGREGYTF. The CDR3 DNA sequence: TGTGCCAGCAGTGAGGGTCGGGAAGGCTACACCTTC.

CDR3 bases: TGTGCCAGCAGCCAAGAAGGACATGGGGCTTTCTTT. Protein: CASSQEGHGAFF. This chain links TRBV14 with TRBJ1-1, with D perhaps matching TRBD1 (5 bases). This CDR3 contains 12 residues. Trimming shortened V by 0 bases and J by 11 bases, and 10 bases separated the two germline ends. Germline V gene sequence: CDR1 SGHDN, CDR2 FVKESK.